These T cell receptor beta chains were read from a single sample in a study of regulatory T cells in long-lasting Graves disease. TCRdb used MiXCR to reprocess the multiplex PCR reads, holding one entry per CDR3 protein. The sample has some 330,000 distinct CDR3 sequences; roughly 20% are singletons. The material was peripheral blood mononuclear cells (PBMCs), obtained when the disease was refractory, from a patient treated with antithyroid drugs. All receptors come from a woman aged 40 to 50 with Graves disease. The CDR3 runs from the conserved cysteine through the conserved F or W. Fields, in order: J gene, clone size, V gene, D gene, CDR3 protein, CDR3 DNA. A D gene is named only where the DNA matches it firmly. Size is stated for part of the rows, as once, few or many counts, or as a class when the clone is expanded.

j_gene: TRBJ2-2; abundance: few; v_gene: TRBV28; d_gene: NA; CDR3aa: CASSLYGSRFLGGELFF; CDR3nt: TGTGCCAGCAGTTTATACGGTAGTCGCTTCCTGGGCGGGGAGCTGTTTTTT
j_gene: TRBJ2-7; abundance: many; v_gene: TRBV2; d_gene: NA; CDR3aa: CATSMLPGTQYF; CDR3nt: TGTGCTACCAGCATGCTGCCAGGTACTCAGTACTTC
j_gene: TRBJ2-5; abundance: many; v_gene: TRBV11-2; d_gene: TRBD1; CDR3aa: CASSTPMTGGETQYF; CDR3nt: TGTGCCAGCAGCACCCCCATGACAGGGGGGGAGACCCAGTACTTC
j_gene: TRBJ2-7; abundance: few; v_gene: TRBV4-2; d_gene: TRBD1; CDR3aa: CASSQGRQGAYEQYF; CDR3nt: TGTGCCAGCAGCCAAGGGAGGCAGGGGGCCTACGAGCAGTACTTC
j_gene: TRBJ2-7; abundance: many; v_gene: TRBV7-2; d_gene: TRBD1; CDR3aa: CASSLSTGGLYEQYF; CDR3nt: TGTGCCAGCAGTCTCTCGACAGGGGGGCTTTACGAGCAGTACTTC
j_gene: TRBJ1-1; abundance: many; v_gene: TRBV29-1; d_gene: TRBD1; CDR3aa: CSGAFGTGGKAFF; CDR3nt: TGCAGCGGGGCCTTCGGGACAGGGGGCAAAGCTTTCTTT
j_gene: TRBJ1-4; abundance: many; v_gene: TRBV2; d_gene: NA; CDR3aa: CASSPGSSFNEKLFF; CDR3nt: TGTGCCAGCAGTCCGGGGTCCAGCTTTAATGAAAAACTGTTTTTT
j_gene: TRBJ2-2; abundance: once; v_gene: TRBV5-1; d_gene: NA; CDR3aa: CASSWRDSQTGELFF; CDR3nt: TGCGCCAGCAGCTGGCGGGACAGCCAGACCGGGGAGCTGTTTTTT
j_gene: TRBJ1-1; abundance: many; v_gene: TRBV2; d_gene: NA; CDR3aa: CASTLDRNTEAFF; CDR3nt: TGTGCCAGCACCCTCGACAGGAACACTGAAGCTTTCTTT
j_gene: TRBJ2-2; abundance: NA; v_gene: TRBV7-2; d_gene: NA; CDR3aa: CASRFVTRSGTNTGELFF; CDR3nt: TGTGCCAGCCGCTTTGTAACCCGTTCTGGGACGAACACCGGGGAGCTGTTTTTT
j_gene: TRBJ1-3; abundance: few; v_gene: TRBV29-1; d_gene: NA; CDR3aa: CSVERVSSHSGNTIYF; CDR3nt: TGCAGCGTTGAAAGAGTGAGCAGCCACTCTGGAAACACCATATATTTT
j_gene: TRBJ2-1; abundance: NA; v_gene: TRBV28; d_gene: TRBD2; CDR3aa: CASSLSSGPANEQFF; CDR3nt: TGTGCCAGCAGTTTATCTAGCGGCCCAGCCAATGAGCAGTTCTTC
j_gene: TRBJ2-7; abundance: NA; v_gene: TRBV4-1; d_gene: TRBD2; CDR3aa: CASSQALAGVYEQYF; CDR3nt: TGCGCCAGCAGCCAAGCACTAGCGGGAGTCTACGAGCAGTACTTC
j_gene: TRBJ1-1; abundance: many; v_gene: TRBV27; d_gene: NA; CDR3aa: CASSLTRKRKNTEAFF; CDR3nt: TGTGCCAGCAGTTTGACGAGGAAACGAAAGAACACTGAAGCTTTCTTT
j_gene: TRBJ2-4; abundance: NA; v_gene: TRBV4-2; d_gene: NA; CDR3aa: CASSQEAGGVKNIQYF; CDR3nt: TGTGCCAGCAGCCAAGAGGCAGGGGGGGTCAAAAACATTCAGTACTTC
j_gene: TRBJ2-5; abundance: many; v_gene: TRBV24-1; d_gene: TRBD2; CDR3aa: CATSDLGGKQTQYF; CDR3nt: TGTGCCACCAGTGATCTCGGGGGGAAACAGACCCAGTACTTC
j_gene: TRBJ1-1; abundance: many; v_gene: TRBV6-5; d_gene: NA; CDR3aa: CASSYTGVEGRTEAFF; CDR3nt: TGTGCCAGCAGTTATACCGGCGTGGAGGGAAGAACTGAAGCTTTCTTT